This TCR beta chain derives from a study of identical twins. Trimming stripped 2 bases from V and 8 bases from J, with 6 bases between. This CDR3 contains 12 residues. One entry per CDR3 protein, called by TCRdb with MiXCR from the 5' RACE reads. The sample has around 510,000 distinct CDR3 sequences, roughly 13% seen once; the top ten hold about 1%. The table lists this clonotype with many counts. A further study also used this sample, focusing on yellow fever vaccine responses in identical twins.

The receptor comes from a woman younger than 30 in good health. The V call is TRBV12-3 or TRBV12-4, the J call TRBJ2-2; D not certain. The sequencing input was CD4+ T cells sorted from blood. This CDR3 is CASSLREGELFF. In nucleotides, the CDR3 is TGTGCCAGCAGTTTAAGGGAAGGGGAGCTGTTTTTT.